The 20 T cell receptor beta chains presented below share a single source sample, sequenced in a study of regulatory T cells in long-lasting Graves disease. Documented time point: newly diagnosed GD, antithyroid drugs for less than 3 months. Following extraction of RNA from PBMCs, that RNA was used to make the TCR library. Building of the TCR beta libraries involved iRepertoire HTBI primers and Arm-PCR of CDR3 regions. MiXCR, applied by TCRdb to the multiplex PCR reads, yields one record per CDR3 protein. The sample lists about 400,000 distinct CDR3 sequences, about 16% occurring once. Sample: peripheral blood mononuclear cells (PBMCs), taken at new diagnosis, from a patient treated with antithyroid drugs. Receptors originate from a female donor with Graves disease.

This clonotype was counted ten times or more. The chain joins TRBV7-2 to TRBJ2-7; 11 bases fit TRBD2. The CDR3 is 15 amino acids. The germline CDR1 and CDR2 sequences are SGHTA and FQGNSA. V shed 5 bases, J shed 3 bases, and the junction held 6 bases outside the gene matches. The CDR3 region has the DNA TGTGCCAGCAGCCTAAAGACTAGCGGGATCTACGAGCAGTACTTC. Translation gives CASSLKTSGIYEQYF.

The chain couples TRBV5-4 to TRBJ2-1; 8 nucleotides match TRBD2. Unmatched junction bases numbered 13, after V lost 4 bases and J lost 4 bases. CDR1 and CDR2 from the germline V gene are SGHNT and YYREEE (reference sequence). CDR3 length equals 17 residues. CDR3 DNA sequence: TGTGCCAGCAGCAAAGAGACGGGAGGGCCTTTTTACAATGAGCAGTTCTTC. This codes for CASSKETGGPFYNEQFF.

This clonotype was observed at least ten times. The V call is TRBV11-2, the J call TRBJ2-7, with 11 nucleotides matching TRBD2. CDR1 is SGHAT, CDR2 FQNNGV, per germline. There are 13 residues in the CDR3. Trimming cost V 5 bases and J 3 bases; bases outside gene matches: 0. The CDR3 protein is CASSGTSGYEQYF. In nucleotides, the CDR3 is TGTGCCAGCAGCGGGACTAGCGGCTACGAGCAGTACTTC.

This clonotype was observed many times. The CDR3 loop is CASSFSKGGTDTQYF. The CDR3 region has the DNA TGTGCCAGCAGCTTTTCCAAAGGAGGCACAGATACGCAGTATTTT. This chain uses TRBV7-9 with TRBJ2-3; D gene unclear. There are 15 residues in the CDR3. Germline loops: CDR1 SEHNR, CDR2 FQNEAQ (reference sequence). The ends were cut back, 3 bases at V and 1 base at J, with 11 bases in the middle.

The chain links TRBV12-3 or TRBV12-4 to TRBJ1-3; D is ambiguous. The CDR3 contains 13 residues. The V gene lost 4 bases and the J gene lost 3 bases, with 7 bases spanning the gap. CDR3: CASSYGVGNTIYF. The CDR3 nucleotides read TGTGCCAGCAGTTACGGGGTTGGAAACACCATATATTTT.

The sample holds many counts of this clonotype. The J gene is TRBJ1-2, the V gene TRBV20-1; possibly TRBD1 for D (6 bases). CDR1 and CDR2 from the germline V gene are DFQATT and SNEGSKA (reference sequence). This CDR3 is 14 amino acids long. Trimming removed 2 bases at V and 4 bases at J, with 14 bases between. The CDR3 spells CSARLQGSLYGYTF. The CDR3 nucleotides are TGCAGTGCTAGACTCCAGGGGTCCCTCTATGGCTACACCTTC.

This clonotype has a count of ten or more. The chain couples TRBV28 to TRBJ2-2; 11 bases are shared with TRBD2. Per germline, CDR1 MDHEN and CDR2 SYDVKM. Trimming at V came to 4 bases and at J to 2 bases, leaving 15 bases not matched to a gene. The CDR3 is made up of 20 amino acids. CDR3 nucleotide sequence: TGTGCCAGCAGTTCCTCAACACCGGGACTAGCGGAAAGAAACACCGGGGAGCTGTTTTTT. Amino acids: CASSSSTPGLAERNTGELFF.

This clonotype has a count of ten or more. J is TRBJ2-1 and V is TRBV28; 8 bases are shared with TRBD2. The CDR3 length is 17 residues. The trim removed 3 bases at V and 0 bases at J, leaving 7 bases unmatched. Germline CDR1 is MDHEN and CDR2 is SYDVKM. CDR3 residues: CASSLGPGGSSYNEQFF. CDR3 nucleotides: TGTGCCAGCAGTTTGGGTCCGGGGGGGAGCTCCTACAATGAGCAGTTCTTC.

This clonotype appeared many times. The chain links TRBV12-3 or TRBV12-4 to TRBJ1-2, with no clear D. The CDR3 length is 12 residues. V shed 6 bases and J shed 6 bases, with 11 bases lying between them. In nucleotides, the CDR3 is TGTGCCAGCAGCCCGAAAGTGAATGGCTACACCTTC. This gives the protein CASSPKVNGYTF.

The sample holds many counts of this clonotype. The chain employs TRBV12-3 or TRBV12-4 and TRBJ1-1, with 9 bases identical to TRBD1. Unmatched junction bases numbered 20, after V lost 6 bases and J lost 3 bases. The CDR3 is 19 residues long. CDR3 sequence reads: CASSRTGEMAKEMDTEAFF. CDR3 nucleotide sequence: TGTGCCAGCAGCCGGACAGGGGAGATGGCGAAAGAGATGGACACTGAAGCTTTCTTT.

CDR3 residues: CATRLAGASEQFF. CDR3 in DNA: TGTGCCACCAGACTAGCGGGAGCTAGTGAGCAGTTCTTC. The chain links TRBV24-1 to TRBJ2-1; 11 positions match TRBD2. CDR1 is KGHDR and CDR2 is SFDVKD in the germline V gene. The CDR3 consists of 13 residues. V was clipped by 7 bases and J by 9 bases; unmatched bases: 4.

This clonotype came up a few times. The CDR3 coding sequence is TGTGCCAGCAGCGTAGCAGAGATCGGAGGACCTGAAGCTTTCTTT. Protein product: CASSVAEIGGPEAFF. The genes are TRBV9 and TRBJ1-1, with unresolved D. The germline V gene has CDR1 SGDLS and CDR2 YYNGEE. Trimming cost V 0 bases and J 6 bases, with 15 bases left between them. The CDR3 runs to 15 residues.

There are many counts of this clonotype. The V call is TRBV4-1, the J call TRBJ2-7; tentative D call: TRBD2 (6 bases). The CDR3 is 15 amino acids. CDR1 and CDR2 from the germline V gene are MGHRA and YSYEKL. Trimming stripped 1 base from V and 2 bases from J, with 12 bases between. CDR3 in amino acids: CASSQVAGSTYEQYF. CDR3 nucleotides: TGCGCCAGCAGCCAAGTCGCGGGGTCGACCTACGAGCAGTACTTC.

This clonotype has at least ten counts. The rearrangement joins TRBV6-9 to TRBJ2-7; 10 bases line up with TRBD1. The length of the CDR3 is 15 residues. Germline CDR1 reads MNHGY; CDR2 reads SVAAGI. With V trimmed by 3 bases and J by 5 bases, 7 bases remained unmatched. The CDR3 spells CASSYSRDRGDEQYF. In DNA, the CDR3 is TGTGCCAGCAGTTACTCCCGGGACAGGGGAGACGAGCAGTACTTC.

In its sample, this clonotype was seen many times. This chain links TRBV7-6 with TRBJ2-5, with D uncertain. V was pared by 2 bases and J by 2 bases, with 12 bases between. The CDR3 is 15 amino acids. Germline V gene sequence: CDR1 SGHVS, CDR2 FNYEAQ. CDR3 bases: TGTGCCAGCAGCTTAATTTGGGGAAGACAAGAGACCCAGTACTTC. It is translated as CASSLIWGRQETQYF.

This clonotype was seen many times. The V gene is TRBV3-1, the J gene TRBJ1-5; maybe TRBD1 (5 bases). Trimming pared 1 base from V and 3 bases from J, leaving 10 bases between. Germline V gives CDR1 LGHDT, CDR2 YNNKEL (reference sequence). The CDR3 contains 15 residues. The CDR3 nucleotides read TGTGCCAGCAGCCAAGGATCACAGGTCAATCAGCCCCAGCATTTT. Translation gives CASSQGSQVNQPQHF. Full variable domain (missing parts from reference TRBV3-1 and TRBJ1-5): DTAVSQTPKYLVTQMGNDKSIKCEQNLGHDTMYWYKQDSKKFLKIMFSYNNKELIINETVPNRFSPKSPDKAHLNLHINSLELGDSAVYFCASSQGSQVNQPQHFGDGTRLSIL.

The sample holds many counts of this clonotype. The chain carries TRBV3-1 and TRBJ2-5; 8 bases are shared with TRBD2. J gave up 2 bases and V 5 bases, and 4 bases lay outside the gene matches. Per germline, CDR1 LGHDT and CDR2 YNNKEL (reference sequence). The CDR3 loop spans 14 amino acids. In nucleotides, the CDR3 is TGTGCCAGCAGCGGACGCGGGAGGCAAGAGACCCAGTACTTC. Its protein product is CASSGRGRQETQYF.

This clonotype has a count of ten or more. Mismatch with germline at one junction end may stem from a read error. The rearrangement joins TRBV6-5 to TRBJ2-2, with D possibly TRBD2 on 6 matching bases. Looked up from germline, CDR1 is MNHEY and CDR2 is SVGAGI. The CDR3 totals 21 residues. In nucleotides, the CDR3 is TGTGCCAGCAGATACTCGCAGTTTAGTGCGGGACGGACAAAGTCGACCGGGGAGCTGTTTTTT. This codes for CASRYSQFSAGRTKSTGELFF.

This clonotype was observed at least ten times. The CDR3 DNA reads TGTGCCACCAGTGACTCAGATCACAATGAGCAGTTCTTC. Translated, it gives CATSDSDHNEQFF. The chain employs TRBV24-1 and TRBJ2-1; D unclear. CDR1 is KGHDR, CDR2 SFDVKD, per germline. V gave up 4 bases and J gave up 5 bases, with 8 bases separating them. This CDR3 spans 13 amino acids.

The chain carries TRBV18 and TRBJ1-5, with D hard to call. Germline V gives CDR1 KGHSH, CDR2 LQKENI. The CDR3 extends over 16 amino acids. V was shortened by 2 bases and J by 0 bases, with 11 bases between the two germline ends. In nucleotides, the CDR3 is TGTGCCAGCTCACCAAAGGGTGGGTATAGCAATCAGCCCCAGCATTTT. Its translation is CASSPKGGYSNQPQHF.